This TCR beta chain was profiled in a study of identifying expanded T cells in peripheral blood. TCRdb's table, derived via immunoSEQ multiplex PCR, lists solely in-frame clones and lacks some. The sample carries approximately 100,000 clones, roughly 90% recorded once. The CDR3 sequence is 14 residues long. Per the germline V gene, CDR1 is ENHRY and CDR2 is SYGVKD. V lost 8 bases, J lost 5 bases, and 9 bases stayed unmatched. V is TRBV10-3 and J is TRBJ2-5; 9 bases line up with TRBD1. Input material: blood. The source of this sequence is a person aged 18 to 75 in good health. The CDR3 spells CAIGVWGQGETQYF. CDR3 bases: TGTGCCATCGGGGTTTGGGGACAGGGCGAGACCCAGTACTTC.